These 14 T cell receptor beta chains came from one sample sequenced in a study of graft-versus-host responses after intestinal transplantation. Produced via immunoSEQ multiplex PCR; TCRdb's table is partial and in-frame only. Of about 97,000 clones in the sample, 90% were seen once. Sequencing used PBMCs, obtained about 460 days after intestinal transplant. These receptors were taken from a human patient who received an intestinal transplant, so some T cells may come from the graft donor.

The table lists this clone with a few counts. The chain has TRBV19 and TRBJ2-2; the D gene is possibly TRBD2 (5 bases). Germline V CDR1 and CDR2: LNHDA, SQIVND (reference sequence). Trimming left V 7 bases short and J 2 bases short, with 11 bases between. The CDR3 length is 14 residues. The CDR3 sequence is CASIGRGNTGELFF. The CDR3 bases are TGTGCCAGTATTGGACGGGGAAACACCGGGGAGCTGTTTTTT.

The chain carries TRBV5-6 and TRBJ1-2; 9 nucleotides align to TRBD1. The trim removed 4 bases at V and 4 bases at J, leaving 5 bases unmatched. Germline V CDR1 and CDR2: SGHDT, YYEEEE. The CDR3 has 14 residues. As DNA, the CDR3 is TGTGCCAGCAGCCGGGACAGGGTCGGCTATGGCTACACCTTC. It is translated as CASSRDRVGYGYTF. Full variable domain (rest looked up from reference TRBV5-6 and TRBJ1-2): DAGVTQSPTHLIKTRGQQVTLRCSPKSGHDTVSWYQQALGQGPQFIFQYYEEEERQRGNFPDRFSGHQFPNYSSELNVNALLLGDSALYLCASSRDRVGYGYTFGSGTRLTVV.

CDR3 sequence: CASSLSGGGTGELFF. The DNA for the CDR3 is TGTGCCAGCAGCCTCAGCGGGGGCGGCACCGGGGAGCTGTTTTTT. The chain uses TRBV9 and TRBJ2-2, with 8 bases fitting TRBD2. The CDR3 is 15 residues long. V lost 4 bases to trimming and J lost 4 bases; unmatched junction nucleotides: 6. CDR1 SGDLS and CDR2 YYNGEE come from the germline V gene.

The DNA of the CDR3 is TGTGCCAGCAGCTCGAGGTCACAATTGAACACTGAAGCTTTCTTT. This sequence encodes CASSSRSQLNTEAFF. This chain links TRBV5-6 with TRBJ1-1; no clear D. The germline gives CDR1 SGHDT, CDR2 YYEEEE. V lost 3 bases to trimming and J lost 0 bases, with 12 bases between them. The CDR3 covers 15 residues.

This clone was recorded once. This chain joins TRBV15 and TRBJ1-2, with D possibly matching TRBD1 (6 bases). Per the germline V gene, CDR1 is LNHNV and CDR2 is YYDKDF (reference sequence). V was trimmed by 0 bases and J by 4 bases, leaving 9 bases between them. This CDR3 region has 14 residues. CDR3 coding DNA: TGTGCCACCAGCAGAGAGGGGGCGCTCTATGGCTACACCTTC. It translates to CATSREGALYGYTF.

The V call is TRBV7-8, the J call TRBJ1-3; D is unresolved. Trimming removed 1 base at V and 2 bases at J, with 6 bases between. CDR1 is SGHVS, CDR2 FQNEAQ, per germline. CDR3 size: 14 residues. CDR3 in DNA: TGTGCCAGCAGCTTAGTGGCCGCTGGAAACACCATATATTTT. Translation: CASSLVAAGNTIYF.

This chain connects TRBV18 to TRBJ2-7; perhaps TRBD2 as D (5 bases). The CDR3 consists of 15 residues. Per germline, CDR1 KGHSH and CDR2 LQKENI. The V end lost 2 bases, the J end lost 0 bases, and 11 bases lay between the germline ends. This chain's CDR3 is CASSPGEGTSYEQYF. The CDR3 region has the DNA TGTGCCAGCTCACCAGGAGAGGGAACCTCCTACGAGCAGTACTTC.

The chain couples TRBV21-1 to TRBJ2-1. TRBV21-1 is flagged as a pseudogene. This CDR3 has 17 residues. The CDR3 protein is CASSKLGTPTPYNEQFF. CDR3 bases: TGTGCCAGCAGCAAATTGGGAACTCCGACCCCCTACAATGAGCAGTTCTTC.

In this sample, this clone turned up once. The genes are TRBV4-1 and TRBJ1-2; D is undetermined. The CDR3 consists of 13 residues. V gave up 4 bases and J gave up 8 bases, with 14 bases separating them. Germline V lookup: CDR1 MGHRA, CDR2 YSYEKL. The CDR3 sequence is CASSLTGVEGYTF. DNA for the CDR3: TGCGCCAGCAGCCTAACCGGGGTAGAGGGCTACACCTTC.

This clone was counted once. The V gene is TRBV6-1, the J gene TRBJ1-5, with unresolved D. Germline V gene data show CDR1 as MNHNS and CDR2 as SASEGT. V was cut by 8 bases and J by 2 bases, with 13 bases left in between. The CDR3 contains 14 residues. CDR3 residues: CASQRDSGNQPQHF. CDR3 nucleotides: TGTGCCAGCCAACGAGACTCGGGCAATCAGCCCCAGCATTTT.

This clone was recorded only once. DNA for the CDR3: TGTGCCATCAGCGTGGGACAGAGCTCTGGAAACACCATATATTTT. It yields the protein CAISVGQSSGNTIYF. The rearrangement uses TRBV10-3 and TRBJ1-3, with TRBD1 matching 7 bases. CDR1 ENHRY and CDR2 SYGVKD come from the germline V gene. CDR3 length: 15 residues. Germline trimming cut 6 bases from V and 0 bases from J; bases unmatched to any gene: 5.

In regard to this clone: Germline is not matched at one junction end, which may reflect a read error. This same CDR3 is encoded by further DNA sequences in the sample. The J gene is TRBJ2-7, the V gene TRBV7-9, with D unresolved. The V gene's germline CDR1 is SEHNR and CDR2 FQNEAQ (reference sequence). The CDR3 runs 15 residues. CDR3 protein: CASSPARSSSYEQYF. The DNA of the CDR3 is TGTGCCAGCAGCCCCGCGAGATCGAGCTCCTACGAACAGTACTTC.

This chain joins TRBV7-3 and TRBJ1-1; maybe TRBD1 (5 bases). CDR3 length equals 13 residues. Trimming removed 5 bases from V and 3 bases from J, with 10 bases in between. Germline V gene lookup returns CDR1 SGHTA and CDR2 FQGTGA. CDR3: CASSHRMDTEAFF. The DNA of the CDR3 is TGTGCCAGCAGCCACAGGATGGACACTGAAGCTTTCTTT. Full variable domain (missing parts from reference TRBV7-3 and TRBJ1-1): GAGVSQTPSNKVTEKGKYVELRCDPISGHTALYWYRQSLGQGPEFLIYFQGTGAADDSGLPNDRFFAVRPEGSVSTLKIQRTERGDSAVYLCASSHRMDTEAFFGQGTRLTVV.

The chain combines TRBV6-5 with TRBJ2-7; D possibly matches TRBD1 or TRBD2 (5 bases each). CDR1 and CDR2 from the germline V gene are MNHEY and SVGAGI. Trimming shortened V by 5 bases and J by 3 bases, and 11 bases separated the two germline ends. The CDR3 extends over 13 amino acids. CDR3 DNA: TGTGCCAGCAGTCGAGGGGCCATCTACGAGCAGTACTTC. Protein product: CASSRGAIYEQYF.